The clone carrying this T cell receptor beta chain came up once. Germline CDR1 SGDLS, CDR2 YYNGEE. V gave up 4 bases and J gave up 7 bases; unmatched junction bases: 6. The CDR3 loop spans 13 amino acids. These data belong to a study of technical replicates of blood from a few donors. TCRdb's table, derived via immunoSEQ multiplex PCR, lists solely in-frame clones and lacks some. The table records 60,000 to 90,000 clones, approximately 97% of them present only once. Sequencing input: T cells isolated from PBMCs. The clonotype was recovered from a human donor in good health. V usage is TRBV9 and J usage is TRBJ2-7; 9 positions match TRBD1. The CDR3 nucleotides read TGTGCCAGCAGCCCTACGACAGGGGGTGAGCAGTACTTC. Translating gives CASSPTTGGEQYF.